These 2 T cell receptor beta chains share one sample of origin, sequenced in a study of radiation and T cells in renal cell carcinoma. Profiling relied on immunoSEQ multiplex PCR, and the TCRdb table lists in-frame clones only, not all of them. The sample carries 90,000 to 95,000 clones, 82% recorded once. Time point reported: baseline pretreatment blood. Treatment indicated: 15 Gy SBRT to primary tumor, nephrectomy 4 weeks later. The specimen was blood, collected from a patient whose treatment included radiotherapy and nephrectomy. All receptors come from a man aged 55 to 70 with renal cell carcinoma.

The chain carries TRBV28 and TRBJ2-5; D uncertain. The CDR3 has 14 amino acids. Per germline, CDR1 MDHEN and CDR2 SYDVKM. Between the trimmed V and J ends, which lost 6 bases and 0 bases, there was a span of 11 bases. The CDR3 DNA is TGTGCCAGCAGCCAACCCCGGTACCAAGAGACCCAGTACTTC. Translation: CASSQPRYQETQYF. Together with reference TRBV28 and TRBJ2-5, the CDR3 gives the full variable domain: DVKVTQSSRYLVKRTGEKVFLECVQDMDHENMFWYRQDPGLGLRLIYFSYDVKMKEKGDIPEGYSVSREKKERFSLILESASTNQTSMYLCASSQPRYQETQYFGPGTRLLVL.

J is TRBJ1-5 and V is TRBV15; D remains ambiguous. The V and J ends lost 5 bases and 9 bases respectively, with 8 bases between them. CDR1 LNHNV and CDR2 YYDKDF come from the germline V gene (reference sequence). This CDR3 has 11 amino acids. In DNA form, the CDR3 reads TGTGCCACCAGCGGGCCAGGGCCCCAGCATTTT. Translated: CATSGPGPQHF.